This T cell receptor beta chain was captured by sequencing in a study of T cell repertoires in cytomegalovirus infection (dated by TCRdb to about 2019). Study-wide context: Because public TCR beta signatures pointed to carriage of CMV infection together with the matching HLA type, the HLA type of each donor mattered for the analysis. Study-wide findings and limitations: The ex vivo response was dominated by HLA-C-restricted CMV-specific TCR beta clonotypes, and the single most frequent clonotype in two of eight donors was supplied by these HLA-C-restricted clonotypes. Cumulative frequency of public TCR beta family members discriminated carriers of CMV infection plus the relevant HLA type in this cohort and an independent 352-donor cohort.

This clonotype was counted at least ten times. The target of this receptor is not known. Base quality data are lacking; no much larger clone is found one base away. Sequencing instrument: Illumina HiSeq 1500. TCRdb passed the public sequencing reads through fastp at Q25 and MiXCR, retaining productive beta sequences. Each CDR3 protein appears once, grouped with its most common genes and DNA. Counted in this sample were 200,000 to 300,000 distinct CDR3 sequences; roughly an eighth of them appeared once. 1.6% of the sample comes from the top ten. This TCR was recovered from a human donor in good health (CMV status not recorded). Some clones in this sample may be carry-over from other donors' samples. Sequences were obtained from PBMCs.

The nucleotide sequence is given as TGTGCCAGCAGCAAGAGCACAGATACGCAGTATTTT. It translates as CASSKSTDTQYF. Rearrangement joined TRBV7-2 to TRBJ2-3; no D segment can be confidently identified. Reading the germline V gene gives CDR1 SGHTA and CDR2 FQGNSA. Measured from the cysteine to the phenylalanine, the CDR3 is 12 residues long. The only DNA kept is the CDR3, 36 bases in frame from the first base. V loses 5 bases of germline sequence and J loses 0 bases, and the interval between the two ends is 3 bases.